The 12 T cell receptor beta chains in this list originate from one sample, sequenced in a study of regulatory T cells in long-lasting Graves disease. HTBI primers from iRepertoire and Arm-PCR of CDR3 regions yielded the TCR beta libraries. A single record per CDR3 protein comes from TCRdb applying MiXCR to the multiplex PCR reads. Of around 460,000 distinct CDR3 sequences listed, approximately 22% were seen once; the top ten hold over 10%. The sample's time point: persistent/refractory GD, antithyroid drugs over 5 years with positive TRAb. From RNA extracted from PBMCs, the TCR library was made. Source: peripheral blood mononuclear cells (PBMCs), taken when the disease was refractory, from a patient treated with antithyroid drugs. Receptor source: a female donor with Graves disease.

The chain is built from TRBV4-2 and TRBJ1-2; D unresolved. This CDR3 has 14 amino acids. V shed 7 bases and J shed 0 bases, with 12 bases lying between them. Germline CDR1 and CDR2: LGHNA and YNFKEQ. The CDR3 loop reads CASINTASNYGYTF. DNA of the CDR3: TGTGCCAGCATAAACACAGCATCTAACTATGGCTACACCTTC.

This clonotype appeared many times. The V gene is TRBV9, the J gene TRBJ1-4; tentatively, D is TRBD1 (5 bases). This CDR3 contains 13 residues. Trimming cost V 3 bases and J 8 bases, with 11 bases left between them. Germline lookup yields CDR1 SGDLS and CDR2 YYNGEE. This CDR3 is CASSGQGGEKLFF. CDR3 nucleotide sequence: TGTGCCAGCAGCGGCCAGGGCGGAGAAAAACTGTTTTTT.

This chain joins TRBV12-3 or TRBV12-4 and TRBJ1-3, with 9 bases aligning to TRBD1. With V trimmed by 5 bases and J by 1 base, 9 bases remained unmatched. The CDR3 has 17 residues. In nucleotides, the CDR3 is TGTGCCAGCAGTCCTGGGACAGGGCCCCTATCTGGAAACACCATATATTTT. Translation gives CASSPGTGPLSGNTIYF.

The chain couples TRBV6-1 to TRBJ2-7; D might be TRBD1 (5 bases). The CDR3 is 10 residues long. Between the trimmed V and J ends, which lost 5 bases and 9 bases, there was a span of 8 bases. CDR1 is MNHNS, CDR2 SASEGT, per germline. The CDR3 DNA reads as TGTGCCAGCAGTACAGGTCGGCAGTACTTC. It encodes CASSTGRQYF.

V gene TRBV30 combines with J gene TRBJ2-7; D gene unclear. The germline V gene encodes CDR1 GTSNPN and CDR2 SVGIG (reference sequence). The V end was cut by 2 bases, the J end by 5 bases, with 10 bases between. This CDR3 contains 12 residues. CDR3 sequence (DNA): TGTGCCTGGAGTATCTTAGAGCACGAGCAGTACTTC. Protein product: CAWSILEHEQYF.

To note about this clonotype: The junction and the germline gene differ at one end; a read error may be behind it. V and J are TRBV6-1 and TRBJ2-2; the D gene is possibly TRBD2 (5 bases). CDR3 length: 14 amino acids. Germline lookup yields CDR1 MNHNS and CDR2 SASEGT. In DNA, the CDR3 is TGTGCCAGCAGTGGGAGGCAGAACACCGGGGAGCTGTCTTTT. This encodes CASSGRQNTGELSF.

There are many counts of this clonotype. At one end the junction does not follow the germline gene, possibly because of a read error. The chain has TRBV6-2 or TRBV6-3 and TRBJ1-2; 9 bases are a match to TRBD1. The CDR3 is made up of 12 amino acids. Germline-derived CDR1 and CDR2 are MNHEY and SVGEGT. The DNA for the CDR3 is TGTGCCAGCAGTTACTTTCTTTGGGACAGGGACTTC. As protein: CASSYFLWDRDF.

At least ten counts were recorded for this clonotype. The chain carries TRBV2 and TRBJ1-2, with D possibly being TRBD1 (5 bases). V was shortened by 6 bases and J by 8 bases, with 10 bases between the two germline ends. Germline-derived CDR1 and CDR2 are SNHLY and FYNNEI. This CDR3 is built from 11 residues. The CDR3 reads CASSAGSGYTF. As DNA, the CDR3 is TGTGCCAGCAGCGCAGGGTCGGGCTACACCTTC.

At least ten counts were recorded for this clonotype. The V call is TRBV28, the J call TRBJ1-1; D not certain. The CDR3 has 11 residues. Looked up from germline, CDR1 is MDHEN and CDR2 is SYDVKM. V was pared by 8 bases and J by 4 bases, with 8 bases between. In DNA form, the CDR3 reads TGTGCCAGCCGCCGGCTCACTGAAGCTTTCTTT. Translation: CASRRLTEAFF.

Comments on this clonotype: A much larger clone lies one base from this, so it may be a read error. V is TRBV2 and J is TRBJ1-1; D unresolved. CDR3 length: 12 residues. CDR1 is SNHLY, CDR2 FYNNEI, per germline. The CDR3 protein is CASSEYGAEASF. The CDR3 DNA is TGTGCCAGCAGTGAATATGGTGCTGAAGCTTCCTTT. The whole variable domain, remainder taken from reference TRBV2 and TRBJ1-1, is EPEVTQTPSHQVTQMGQEVILRCVPISNHLYFYWYRQILGQKVEFLVSFYNNEISEKSEIFDDQFSVERPDGSNFTLKIRSTKLEDSAMYFCASSEYGAEASFGQGTRLTVV.

V and J are TRBV6-9 and TRBJ1-1; the D gene is possibly TRBD1 (5 bases). Trimming removed 2 bases from V and 1 base from J, with 8 bases in between. The CDR3 is 14 residues long. Germline V CDR1 and CDR2: MNHGY, SVAAGI. DNA of the CDR3: TGTGCCAGCAGTTATCAGGGCTCGAACACTGAAGCTTTCTTT. It specifies CASSYQGSNTEAFF.

The table lists this clonotype with a few counts. The chain couples TRBV7-3 to TRBJ2-3; perhaps D is TRBD1 or TRBD2 (5 bases each). This CDR3 region has 14 residues. V was pared by 3 bases and J by 2 bases, with 9 bases between. Germline values: CDR1 SGHTA, CDR2 FQGTGA. Here the CDR3 reads CASSLGPNTDTQYF. The CDR3 region has the DNA TGTGCCAGCAGCTTGGGACCTAACACAGATACGCAGTATTTT.